The 21 T cell receptor beta chains below all came from one sample that was sequenced in a study of T cells in Graves' hyperthyroidism and ophthalmopathy. RNA transcripts gave rise to amplified TCR beta CDR3 regions. HTBI primers were employed in a first-round RT-PCR of the TCR CDR3. Each CDR3 protein is one row after TCRdb ran MiXCR on the multiplex PCR reads. Altogether a few hundred thousand distinct CDR3 sequences are present, about 18% being singletons, with the ten largest covering around 57%. Sequenced: blood. These receptors originate from a woman aged 60 to 75 with Graves' ophthalmopathy.

There are many counts of this clonotype. This chain connects TRBV11-2 to TRBJ2-3; D ambiguous. The CDR3 covers 14 residues. The V and J ends lost 4 bases and 12 bases respectively, with 20 bases between them. Germline CDR1 reads SGHAT; CDR2 reads FQNNGV. CDR3 sequence (DNA): TGTGCCAGCAGCTCGACTGGTTCCTCATTATCACAGTATTTT. As protein: CASSSTGSSLSQYF.

This clonotype was counted ten times or more. The chain is built from TRBV12-3 or TRBV12-4 and TRBJ2-2; D possibly corresponds to TRBD2 (6 bases). The V and J ends lost 3 bases and 3 bases respectively, with 11 bases between them. This CDR3 is 15 amino acids long. This chain's CDR3 is CASSFRRVDTGELFF. For the CDR3, the DNA is TGTGCCAGCAGTTTCAGGAGGGTGGACACCGGGGAGCTGTTTTTT.

This clonotype was counted ten times or more. V is TRBV3-1 and J is TRBJ1-1; D possibly corresponds to TRBD1 (5 bases). CDR3 length equals 15 residues. The V gene's germline CDR1 is LGHDT and CDR2 YNNKEL (reference sequence). V was shortened by 1 base and J by 3 bases, with 12 bases between the two germline ends. The CDR3 is CASSQGQGIDTEAFF. CDR3 in DNA: TGTGCCAGCAGCCAAGGCCAGGGAATCGACACTGAAGCTTTCTTT.

This clonotype has only a few counts. The chain combines TRBV5-6 with TRBJ1-2, with a possible D match to TRBD1 (6 bases). Deletions cut 1 base from V and 9 bases from J, with 13 bases between. Germline V gene lookup returns CDR1 SGHDT and CDR2 YYEEEE. CDR3 size: 13 residues. The CDR3 is CASSLSWGRSYTF. CDR3 sequence (DNA): TGTGCCAGCAGCTTGTCCTGGGGGCGAAGCTACACCTTC.

The genes are TRBV2 and TRBJ1-4, with TRBD1 matching over 8 bases. After removal of 2 bases from V and 7 bases from J, the junction contained 3 bases not matched to a gene. CDR3 size: 14 residues. Germline CDR1 is SNHLY and CDR2 is FYNNEI. The CDR3 DNA follows: TGTGCCAGCAGTGAAAGCAGGGGGCCTGAAAAACTGTTTTTT. It specifies CASSESRGPEKLFF.

This clonotype was counted at least ten times. In nucleotides, the CDR3 is TGTGCCAGCAGCCCCAGAAGTGGGGAAGAGACCCAGTACTTC. Amino acid sequence: CASSPRSGEETQYF. The chain recombines TRBV7-2 with TRBJ2-5; D is uncertain. This CDR3 has 14 amino acids. V lost 5 bases and J lost 3, with 13 bases in between. Per germline, CDR1 SGHTA and CDR2 FQGNSA.

There are many counts of this clonotype. V gene TRBV4-2 combines with J gene TRBJ2-7, with D unresolved. Trimming left V 1 base short and J 2 bases short, with 6 bases between. The CDR3 has 13 residues. Germline lookup yields CDR1 LGHNA and CDR2 YNFKEQ. The CDR3 is CASSQGSAYEQYF. CDR3 in DNA: TGTGCCAGCAGCCAAGGGTCCGCCTACGAGCAGTACTTC.

The V call is TRBV19, the J call TRBJ1-2; D gene uncertain. V was shortened by 3 bases and J by 6 bases, with 11 bases between the two germline ends. There are 13 residues in the CDR3. Germline lookup yields CDR1 LNHDA and CDR2 SQIVND (reference sequence). This CDR3 is CASSISLRDGYTF. The CDR3, as DNA: TGTGCCAGTAGTATCTCCTTACGTGATGGCTACACCTTC.

This clonotype appeared many times. The V gene is TRBV5-1, the J gene TRBJ1-1, with unresolved D. V dropped 0 bases and J dropped 8 bases, with 8 bases sitting between them. Per the germline V gene, CDR1 is SGHRS and CDR2 is YFSETQ. The CDR3 is 12 residues long. In DNA, the CDR3 is TGCGCCAGCAGCTTGGGAGCTTCGGAAGCTTTCTTT. It is translated as CASSLGASEAFF. Using reference TRBV5-1 and TRBJ1-1 for the parts outside the CDR3, the full variable domain is KAGVTQTPRYLIKTRGQQVTLSCSPISGHRSVSWYQQTPGQGLQFLFEYFSETQRNKGNFPGRFSGRQFSNSRSEMNVSTLELGDSALYLCASSLGASEAFFGQGTRLTVV.

This chain joins TRBV6-2 or TRBV6-3 and TRBJ1-3, with D perhaps TRBD1 (5 bases). CDR1 is MNHEY and CDR2 is SVGEGT in the germline V gene. V lost 5 bases and J lost 0, with 14 bases in between. The CDR3 totals 16 residues. CDR3 in DNA: TGTGCCAGCAGTGCCATACAGGCAACCTCTGGAAACACCATATATTTT. Protein sequence: CASSAIQATSGNTIYF.

Ten or more counts support this clonotype. The rearrangement joins TRBV5-1 to TRBJ1-1; D uncertain. Germline loops: CDR1 SGHRS, CDR2 YFSETQ. The CDR3 has 14 residues. The germline V and J ends were trimmed by 0 bases and 6 bases, with 12 bases remaining between them. The CDR3 DNA reads as TGCGCCAGCAGCTTGGGACCCTATCCTCCTGAAGCTTTCTTT. This codes for CASSLGPYPPEAFF.

This clonotype was detected only a few times. This sequence joins TRBV6-2 or TRBV6-3 and TRBJ1-2, with D uncertain. The germline V and J ends were trimmed by 3 bases and 2 bases, with 13 bases remaining between them. CDR3 length: 15 amino acids. Germline loops: CDR1 MNHEY, CDR2 SVGEGT. The CDR3 region is CASSYKALQNYGYTF. The CDR3 DNA follows: TGTGCCAGCAGTTATAAGGCCTTACAGAACTATGGCTACACCTTC.

This clonotype came up many times. The CDR3 is CASSPGQGGDEQYF. CDR3 sequence (DNA): TGTGCCAGCTCACCGGGACAGGGAGGGGACGAGCAGTACTTC. The gene calls are TRBV18 and TRBJ2-7, with 9 positions matching TRBD1. There are 14 residues in the CDR3. V dropped 3 bases and J dropped 5; count of bases not matched to a gene: 5. Germline loops: CDR1 KGHSH, CDR2 LQKENI.

The sample holds many counts of this clonotype. The chain joins TRBV7-2 to TRBJ2-6, with D perhaps assigned TRBD1 or TRBD2 (5 bases each). V lost 8 bases to trimming and J lost 3 bases, with 23 bases between them. CDR3 length: 18 residues. CDR1 and CDR2 from the germline V gene are SGHTA and FQGNSA. CDR3 coding DNA: TGTGCCAGCTTACTAGGGACGGCCCGAAGAAGTGGGGCCAACGTCCTGACTTTC. Its translation: CASLLGTARRSGANVLTF.

The table lists this clonotype with a few counts. The chain combines TRBV4-3 with TRBJ2-3; D is tentatively TRBD1 or TRBD2 (5 bases each). The CDR3 contains 16 residues. Per the germline V gene, CDR1 is LGHNA and CDR2 is YSLEER. Trimming took 1 base from V and 4 from J, leaving 15 bases between them. The CDR3 sequence is CASSQATGPQPDTQYF. The CDR3 coding sequence is TGCGCCAGCAGCCAAGCAACGGGGCCTCAGCCAGATACGCAGTATTTT.

This clonotype was seen many times. The chain has TRBV7-9 and TRBJ1-1; 7 bases match TRBD1. CDR3 length equals 14 residues. Per the germline V gene, CDR1 is SEHNR and CDR2 is FQNEAQ (reference sequence). V was clipped by 5 bases and J by 5 bases; unmatched bases: 8. CDR3 region: CASSQQTGLTEAFF. CDR3 nucleotides: TGTGCCAGCAGCCAGCAGACAGGGTTGACTGAAGCTTTCTTT.

Many counts were recorded for this clonotype. This chain links TRBV6-1 with TRBJ2-7, with 8 nucleotides matching TRBD2. Germline CDR1 MNHNS, CDR2 SASEGT. The V gene end was trimmed by 6 bases and the J gene end by 2 bases; junction bases not matched to a gene: 6. The CDR3 spans 14 residues. The CDR3, as DNA: TGTGCCAGCAGCCTACCCGGGGGGGCCTACGAGCAGTACTTC. Translation: CASSLPGGAYEQYF.

This clonotype was seen more than once but under ten times. V gene TRBV5-1 combines with J gene TRBJ2-1; TRBD2 might be the D (5 bases). The germline V gene has CDR1 SGHRS and CDR2 YFSETQ. The CDR3 spans 15 residues. Trimming removed 4 bases at V and 7 bases at J, with 18 bases between. The CDR3 sequence: CASSGLQGGGNEQFF. CDR3 DNA: TGCGCCAGCAGCGGCCTTCAAGGTGGCGGGAATGAGCAGTTCTTC.

CDR3 loop: CASSPGRRQGARPQHF. The CDR3 DNA is TGTGCCAGCAGCCCCGGGCGTAGACAGGGCGCGCGGCCCCAGCATTTT. V usage is TRBV27 and J usage is TRBJ1-5, with 7 bases aligning to TRBD1. This CDR3 contains 16 residues. Losses at the gene ends were 6 bases for V and 9 bases for J; bases not matched to a gene: 17. Germline values: CDR1 MNHEY, CDR2 SMNVEV (reference sequence).

This clonotype was counted a few times. V usage is TRBV5-1 and J usage is TRBJ2-5; TRBD1 might be the D (5 bases). Trimming left V 0 bases short and J 3 bases short, with 9 bases between. This CDR3 has 14 residues. Germline-derived CDR1 and CDR2 are SGHRS and YFSETQ. The CDR3 loop is CASSLAGREETQYF. CDR3 DNA sequence: TGCGCCAGCAGCTTGGCCGGCAGGGAAGAGACCCAGTACTTC.

The chain joins TRBV12-3 or TRBV12-4 to TRBJ1-2; a possible D gene is TRBD1 (5 bases). Trimming left V 3 bases short and J 3 bases short, with 8 bases between. This CDR3 has 13 residues. CDR3 DNA sequence: TGTGCCAGCAGTTTGAACAGGTACTATGGCTACACCTTC. This translates into CASSLNRYYGYTF.